This T cell receptor beta chain is from a study of OX40 agonist ivuxolimab in advanced cancers. Study-level findings and limits: There were also nonresponders showing low normalized T-cell clonal expansion.

Produced via immunoSEQ multiplex PCR; TCRdb's table is partial and in-frame only. The sample lists roughly 89,000 clones, 86% occurring once. As for this clone: As yet, its antigen is unknown.

Germline loops: CDR1 LNHDA, CDR2 SQIVND (reference sequence). CDR3 length: 17 amino acids. The V segment lost 2 bases and the J segment 4 bases; nucleotides outside the gene matches: 7. The chain is built from TRBV19 and TRBJ2-5, with TRBD2 matching over 13 bases. Sequenced material: CD4+ or CD8+ T cells sorted from blood, taken in a trial of the OX40 agonist ivuxolimab. This sequence was found in an adult with an advanced solid tumor such as melanoma, head and neck, liver or kidney cancer. The CDR3 here is CASSISRGLAGIETQYF. CDR3 coding DNA: TGTGCCAGTAGTATATCCCGGGGACTAGCGGGAATAGAGACCCAGTACTTC.